A single sample gave rise to the 26 T cell receptor beta chains below, sequenced in a study of vaccination effects on CD4 cells after COVID-19. The protocol was immunoSEQ multiplex PCR, while the TCRdb copy is restricted to in-frame clones and leaves out a portion. The sample records tens of thousands of clones, roughly 81% being singletons. Following culture for about ten days, CD4+ T cells were isolated. Every participant took two doses of the BNT162b2 or mRNA-1273 vaccine. The antigens these receptors bind are not known. Sequenced here: CD4+ T cells from PBMCs cultured without peptide, sampled after COVID-19 vaccination. The receptors stem from a human donor who received a COVID-19 vaccine.

The V gene is TRBV3-1 (or the pseudogene TRBV3-2), the J gene TRBJ2-5; D not certain. Trimming took off 1 base at V and 7 bases at J, with 4 bases between the two ends. Germline V lookup: CDR1 LGHDT, CDR2 YNNKEL (reference sequence). CDR3 size: 11 residues. The CDR3 is CASSQVGTQYF. CDR3 nucleotide sequence: TGTGCCAGCAGCCAAGTGGGGACCCAGTACTTC.

The chain links TRBV6-5 to TRBJ1-4; D remains ambiguous. The CDR3 covers 14 residues. Germline CDR1 is MNHEY and CDR2 is SVGAGI. Trimming pared 6 bases from V and 3 bases from J, leaving 11 bases between. In DNA, the CDR3 is TGTGCCAGCAGCCCCATTGCGGCTAATGAAAAACTGTTTTTT. Its protein is CASSPIAANEKLFF.

The count of this clone is one. The chain combines TRBV11-2 with TRBJ2-5; 8 positions match TRBD2. CDR3 size: 15 residues. Germline-derived CDR1 and CDR2 are SGHAT and FQNNGV. V lost 1 base and J lost 5; bases outside the gene matches: 6. CDR3 sequence reads: CASSLGGGLVETQYF. The CDR3 bases are TGTGCCAGCAGCTTAGGCGGGGGGCTGGTGGAGACCCAGTACTTC.

The sample holds one count of this clone. This rearrangement joins TRBV5-6 to TRBJ1-2; D is uncertain. V lost 2 bases and J 2 bases, leaving 13 bases between the germline ends. The CDR3 runs to 15 residues. The germline CDR1 and CDR2 sequences are SGHDT and YYEEEE. CDR3 amino acids: CASSLGFTANYGYTF. The CDR3 DNA reads TGTGCCAGCAGCTTAGGGTTCACGGCCAACTATGGCTACACCTTC.

V usage is TRBV19 and J usage is TRBJ2-1; no clear D gene. Germline assignment: CDR1 LNHDA and CDR2 SQIVND (reference sequence). The CDR3 extends over 13 amino acids. V lost 3 bases and J lost 8, with 11 bases in between. The chain's CDR3 is CASSMGLGDEQFF. Written as DNA, the CDR3 is TGTGCCAGTAGTATGGGCCTTGGCGATGAGCAGTTCTTC.

The chain joins TRBV2 to TRBJ2-4; no clear D. Germline CDR1 is SNHLY and CDR2 is FYNNEI. This CDR3 has 14 amino acids. The V end lost 6 bases, the J end lost 1 base, and 10 bases lay between the germline ends. The CDR3 sequence is CASSLSSAKNIQYF. CDR3 bases: TGTGCCAGCAGCCTCTCCTCGGCCAAAAACATTCAGTACTTC.

The chain is built from TRBV21-1 and TRBJ1-4. TRBV21-1 is noted as a pseudogene. The CDR3 contains 16 residues. DNA for the CDR3: TGTGCCAGCAGCAGGGGGTATACAGCAGCTAATGAAAAACTGTTTTTT. As protein: CASSRGYTAANEKLFF.

The chain recombines TRBV5-1 with TRBJ2-1; TRBD2 agrees at 13 bases. The CDR3 totals 15 residues. J was trimmed by 7 bases and V by 4 bases; bases with no gene match: 5. Germline V CDR1 and CDR2: SGHRS, YFSETQ. The chain's CDR3 is CASSTTSGGANEQFF. In nucleotides, the CDR3 is TGCGCCAGCAGCACAACTAGCGGGGGGGCGAATGAGCAGTTCTTC. The whole variable domain, remainder taken from reference TRBV5-1 and TRBJ2-1, is KAGVTQTPRYLIKTRGQQVTLSCSPISGHRSVSWYQQTPGQGLQFLFEYFSETQRNKGNFPGRFSGRQFSNSRSEMNVSTLELGDSALYLCASSTTSGGANEQFFGPGTRLTVL.

The chain is built from TRBV2 and TRBJ1-1, with 9 bases fitting TRBD1. CDR1 is SNHLY and CDR2 is FYNNEI in the germline V gene. The CDR3 contains 15 residues. V was clipped by 7 bases and J by 1 base; unmatched bases: 7. The CDR3 loop reads CASNLQGASNTEAFF. CDR3 DNA sequence: TGTGCCAGCAACCTACAGGGGGCTTCGAACACTGAAGCTTTCTTT.

For the CDR3, the DNA is TGTGCCAGCAGCCAAAGGGCAGGAGGATTCACCGGGGAGCTGTTTTTT. Translating gives CASSQRAGGFTGELFF. This chain connects TRBV3-1 (or the pseudogene TRBV3-2) to TRBJ2-2; D may be TRBD2 (5 bases). There are 16 residues in the CDR3. Germline V gives CDR1 LGHDT, CDR2 YNNKEL (reference sequence). V was trimmed by 2 bases and J by 4 bases, leaving 14 bases between them.

This chain connects TRBV29-1 to TRBJ1-5; maybe TRBD1 (5 bases). CDR1 SQVTM and CDR2 ANQGSEA come from the germline V gene. Trimming stripped 6 bases from V and 5 bases from J, with 17 bases between. This CDR3 spans 14 amino acids. Written as DNA, the CDR3 is TGCAGCGTGGTTGTTGGGGCTCAAGATCAGCCCCAGCATTTT. This codes for CSVVVGAQDQPQHF.

There are a few counts of this clone. The rearrangement joins TRBV4-3 to TRBJ2-2, with 12 positions matching TRBD2. The length of the CDR3 is 17 residues. The V and J ends lost 0 bases and 6 bases, in that order; junction bases with no gene match: 5. CDR1 and CDR2 from the germline V gene are LGHNA and YSLEER. The CDR3 coding sequence is TGCGCCAGCAGCCAAGAGTCCCCTAGCGGGGGGGCCGGGGAGCTGTTTTTT. Translated, it gives CASSQESPSGGAGELFF.

The V call is TRBV28, the J call TRBJ1-4, with 10 bases matching TRBD1. Per germline, CDR1 MDHEN and CDR2 SYDVKM. The CDR3 spans 15 residues. Trimming took 5 bases from V and 8 from J; bases not matched to a gene: 8. The CDR3: CASSVIGTGDEKLFF. DNA of the CDR3: TGTGCCAGCAGTGTAATCGGGACAGGGGACGAAAAACTGTTTTTT.

The CDR3 sequence is CASSRTSGGQETQYF. DNA of the CDR3: TGTGCCAGCAGCAGGACTAGCGGGGGGCAAGAGACCCAGTACTTC. The chain links TRBV3-1 (or the pseudogene TRBV3-2) to TRBJ2-5; 14 bases align to TRBD2. The germline V gene has CDR1 LGHDT and CDR2 YNNKEL (reference sequence). The V gene end was trimmed by 5 bases and the J gene end by 2 bases; junction bases not matched to a gene: 1. This CDR3 contains 15 residues.

V is TRBV21-1 and J is TRBJ2-1. TRBV21-1 constitutes a pseudogene. There are 17 residues in the CDR3. CDR3 coding DNA: TGTGCCAGCAGCAAATCCTGCCGGGACGGGGTCTACAATGAGCAGTTCTTC. Protein sequence: CASSKSCRDGVYNEQFF.

This CDR3 reads CASSATSLSGTQYF. The CDR3 nucleotides are TGTGCCAGCAGCGCCACTAGTCTTTCAGGTACGCAGTATTTT. The V call is TRBV9, the J call TRBJ2-3, with D perhaps matching TRBD2 (5 bases). Germline assignment: CDR1 SGDLS and CDR2 YYNGEE. V dropped 3 bases and J dropped 8 bases, with 16 bases sitting between them. The CDR3 has 14 amino acids. Supplemented by reference TRBV9 and TRBJ2-3, the full variable domain reads DSGVTQTPKHLITATGQRVTLRCSPRSGDLSVYWYQQSLDQGLQFLIQYYNGEERAKGNILERFSAQQFPDLHSELNLSSLELGDSALYFCASSATSLSGTQYFGPGTRLTVL.

The chain couples TRBV6-5 to TRBJ1-1; 7 positions match TRBD1. The CDR3 runs 14 residues. In germline, CDR1 is MNHEY, CDR2 SVGAGI. The V gene end was trimmed by 4 bases and the J gene end by 11 bases; junction bases not matched to a gene: 13. This CDR3 is CASSSVPGQSLAFF. CDR3 in DNA: TGTGCCAGCAGTTCCGTCCCGGGACAGTCCTTGGCTTTCTTT.

This sequence joins TRBV11-2 and TRBJ1-3, with 7 nucleotides matching TRBD1. The CDR3 runs to 14 residues. J gave up 3 bases and V 5 bases, and 4 bases lay outside the gene matches. Per germline, CDR1 SGHAT and CDR2 FQNNGV. CDR3 sequence: CASSRGLGGNTIYF. The CDR3 DNA reads as TGTGCCAGCAGCAGGGGGCTGGGTGGAAACACCATATATTTT.

This clone was picked up one time. V gene TRBV7-3 combines with J gene TRBJ2-1, with 9 bases lining up with TRBD2. Germline V gene sequence: CDR1 SGHTA, CDR2 FQGTGA. The junction had 6 bases not matched to a gene; V was cut back by 0 bases and J by 6 bases. The CDR3 is 16 residues long. CDR3 in amino acids: CASSLTPAGGFNEQFF. CDR3 in DNA: TGTGCCAGCAGCTTAACTCCGGCGGGGGGGTTCAATGAGCAGTTCTTC.

The chain is built from TRBV23-1 and TRBJ1-2; TRBD1 agrees at 7 bases. TRBV23-1 is reported as an ORF; its role is uncertain. The CDR3 length is 15 residues. J was trimmed by 4 bases and V by 1 base; bases with no gene match: 6. CDR3: CASSQFTGVGYGYTF. The CDR3 DNA follows: TGCGCCAGCAGTCAATTCACAGGGGTGGGCTATGGCTACACCTTC.

The chain recombines TRBV7-6 with TRBJ1-5, with 7 nucleotides matching TRBD1. Germline CDR1 reads SGHVS; CDR2 reads FNYEAQ. The CDR3 consists of 16 residues. Germline trimming cut 1 base from V and 1 base from J; bases unmatched to any gene: 4. CDR3 nucleotide sequence: TGTGCCAGCAGCTTAGAGGGGGCGGGGAGCAATCAGCCCCAGCATTTT. This codes for CASSLEGAGSNQPQHF.

The chain uses TRBV6-2 or TRBV6-3 and TRBJ2-5; 12 nucleotides line up with TRBD2. CDR3 length: 14 residues. Germline values: CDR1 MNHEY, CDR2 SVGEGT. V gave up 7 bases and J gave up 5 bases; unmatched junction bases: 5. The CDR3 coding sequence is TGTGCCAGCATCCCGACTAGCGGGGGTGAGACCCAGTACTTC. This gives the protein CASIPTSGGETQYF.

This sequence joins TRBV6-2 or TRBV6-3 and TRBJ2-2; the match to TRBD1 covers 8 bases. Germline loops: CDR1 MNHEY, CDR2 SVGEGT. The CDR3 spans 16 residues. The junction had 7 bases not matched to a gene; V was cut back by 6 bases and J by 1 base. CDR3 DNA sequence: TGTGCCAGCAGCCCCCCCGGGACAGGGAACACCGGGGAGCTGTTTTTT. It encodes CASSPPGTGNTGELFF.

This clone was observed once. The chain is built from TRBV4-3 and TRBJ1-4; no reliable D call. The CDR3 is made up of 15 amino acids. Trimming stripped 1 base from V and 8 bases from J, with 14 bases between. Germline loops: CDR1 LGHNA, CDR2 YSLEER. The CDR3 sequence: CASSQVIVHGEKLFF. The CDR3 region has the DNA TGCGCCAGCAGCCAAGTTATAGTGCACGGCGAAAAACTGTTTTTT.

This rearrangement joins TRBV14 to TRBJ1-1; no clear D gene. The length of the CDR3 is 12 residues. Trimming took off 1 base at V and 10 bases at J, with 10 bases between the two ends. Germline CDR1 is SGHDN and CDR2 is FVKESK. The CDR3 loop reads CASSQVPVAAFF. Here the CDR3 DNA reads TGTGCCAGCAGCCAAGTTCCCGTCGCAGCTTTCTTT.

The chain couples TRBV5-5 to TRBJ1-1; D not certain. The germline V and J ends were trimmed by 4 bases and 2 bases, with 9 bases remaining between them. Germline CDR1 reads SGHKS; CDR2 reads YYEKEE (reference sequence). This CDR3 is 13 amino acids long. Here the CDR3 reads CASSPHTNTEAFF. The CDR3 DNA follows: TGTGCCAGCAGCCCGCACACTAACACTGAAGCTTTCTTT.